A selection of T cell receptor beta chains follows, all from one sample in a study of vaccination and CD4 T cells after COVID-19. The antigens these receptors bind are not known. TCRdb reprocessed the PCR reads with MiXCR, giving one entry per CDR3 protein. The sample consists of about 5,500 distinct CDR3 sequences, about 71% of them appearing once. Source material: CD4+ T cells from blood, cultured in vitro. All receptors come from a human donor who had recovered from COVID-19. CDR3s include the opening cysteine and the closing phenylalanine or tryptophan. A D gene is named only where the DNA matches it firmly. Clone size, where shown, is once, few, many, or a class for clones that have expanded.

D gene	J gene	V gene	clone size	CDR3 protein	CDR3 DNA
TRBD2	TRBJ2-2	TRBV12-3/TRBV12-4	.	CASSFGRGAAGELFF	TGTGCCAGCAGTTTCGGGCGGGGGGCGGCCGGGGAGCTGTTTTTT
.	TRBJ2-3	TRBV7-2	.	CASSSVGTQYF	TGTGCCAGCAGCTCGGTTGGCACGCAGTATTTT
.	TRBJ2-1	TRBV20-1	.	CSAYPTSNEQFF	TGCAGTGCTTACCCGACTAGCAATGAGCAGTTCTTC
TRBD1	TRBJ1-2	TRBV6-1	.	CARETGVNYGYTF	TGTGCCAGAGAAACAGGGGTGAACTATGGCTACACCTTC
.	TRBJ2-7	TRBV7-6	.	CASTPGSGYWSYEQYF	TGTGCCAGCACCCCCGGCTCGGGGTATTGGTCCTACGAGCAGTACTTC
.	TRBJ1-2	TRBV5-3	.	CASSRDVYGYTF	TGTGCCAGCAGCCGGGACGTCTATGGCTACACCTTC
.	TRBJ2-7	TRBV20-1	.	CSASRGSSYEQYF	TGCAGTGCTAGCCGGGGCAGCTCCTACGAGCAGTACTTC
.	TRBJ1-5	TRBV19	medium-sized	CASSPEGGLKHF	TGTGCCAGTAGCCCCGAGGGAGGTCTAAAGCATTTT
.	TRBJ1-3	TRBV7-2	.	CASSFVGGSGNTIYF	TGTGCCAGCAGCTTCGTGGGAGGCTCTGGAAACACCATATATTTT
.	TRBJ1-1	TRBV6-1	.	CASGVGPEAFF	TGTGCCAGCGGAGTTGGGCCTGAAGCTTTCTTT
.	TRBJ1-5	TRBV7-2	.	CASSLAAGRVGQPQHF	TGTGCCAGCAGCTTAGCCGCCGGCAGGGTTGGTCAGCCCCAGCATTTT
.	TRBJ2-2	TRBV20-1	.	CSARGGAGSGELFF	TGCAGTGCCAGAGGGGGGGCCGGTTCCGGGGAGCTGTTTTTT
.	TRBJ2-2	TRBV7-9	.	CASSLEGRTGELFF	TGTGCCAGCAGCTTAGAGGGGCGAACCGGGGAGCTGTTTTTT
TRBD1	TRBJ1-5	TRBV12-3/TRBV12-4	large	CASSSLDRAGQPQHF	TGTGCCAGCAGTAGCCTAGACAGGGCGGGTCAGCCCCAGCATTTT
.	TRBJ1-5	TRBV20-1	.	CSARDPSTLRQHF	TGCAGTGCTAGAGATCCCAGTACTCTCAGGCAGCATTTT
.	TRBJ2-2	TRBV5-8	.	CASGRSGELFF	TGTGCCAGCGGGAGGTCCGGGGAGCTGTTTTTT
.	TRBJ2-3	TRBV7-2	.	CASSLARSDTQYF	TGTGCCAGCAGCTTAGCCAGGAGCGATACGCAGTATTTT
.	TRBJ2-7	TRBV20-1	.	CSHRDNSYEQYF	TGCAGCCACCGGGACAACTCCTACGAGCAGTACTTC
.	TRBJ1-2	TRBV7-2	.	CASSLTRGRQNPYGYTF	TGTGCCAGCAGCTTGACCCGGGGACGACAGAATCCTTATGGCTACACCTTC
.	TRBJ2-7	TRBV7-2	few	CASSTHRHRSYEQYF	TGTGCCAGCAGCACCCACCGTCACAGGTCCTACGAGCAGTACTTC
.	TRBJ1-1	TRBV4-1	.	CASSQVGAVNTEAFF	TGCGCCAGCAGCCAAGTCGGTGCAGTGAACACTGAAGCTTTCTTT
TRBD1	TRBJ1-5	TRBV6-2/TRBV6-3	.	CASTPGTVEGNQPQHF	TGTGCCAGCACCCCCGGGACAGTTGAGGGCAATCAGCCCCAGCATTTT
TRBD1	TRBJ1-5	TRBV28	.	CASSSAGAGGVSNQPQHF	TGTGCCAGCAGTTCGGCCGGGGCAGGGGGAGTGAGCAATCAGCCCCAGCATTTT
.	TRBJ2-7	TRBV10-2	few	CASSESFGRLGEQYF	TGCGCCAGCAGTGAGTCGTTTGGCCGGTTAGGCGAGCAGTACTTC
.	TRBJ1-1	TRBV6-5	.	CASSYSPAAGTEAFF	TGTGCCAGCAGTTACTCACCAGCCGCGGGCACTGAAGCTTTCTTT
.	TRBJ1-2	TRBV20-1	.	CSARRDDGYTF	TGCAGTGCTAGGCGCGACGATGGCTACACCTTC
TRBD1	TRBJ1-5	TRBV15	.	CATSKAGDSLNQPQHF	TGTGCCACCAGCAAAGCAGGGGACAGTCTCAATCAGCCCCAGCATTTT
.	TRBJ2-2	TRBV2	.	CASRGDANGELFF	TGTGCCAGCAGGGGCGACGCGAACGGGGAGCTGTTTTTT
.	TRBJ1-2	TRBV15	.	CATSLGPGGDYGYTF	TGTGCCACCAGCTTAGGACCCGGCGGAGACTATGGCTACACCTTC
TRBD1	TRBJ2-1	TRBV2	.	CASRTGTGDTNEQFF	TGTGCCAGCAGGACCGGGACAGGGGATACGAATGAGCAGTTCTTC
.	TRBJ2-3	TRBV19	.	CASSIGDPSTDTQYF	TGTGCCAGTAGTATCGGGGACCCTAGCACAGATACGCAGTATTTT